The clone carrying this TCR beta chain was detected a few times. Its antigen remains unidentified. The assay was immunoSEQ multiplex PCR, and TCRdb's table has in-frame clones only and misses some. Counted here are fewer than 400,000 clones, approximately 74% occurring once; the ten biggest clones make up 10% to 13%. This specimen comes from a study of shared clonotypes between healthy human individuals. Trimming cost V 6 bases and J 4 bases; bases outside gene matches: 8. Germline CDR1 MNHNS, CDR2 SASEGT. This CDR3 has 15 amino acids. Findings of the study overall: Between several donors, naive CD4 clonotypes were shared at a level of about 5%.

This clonotype originated in a man between 25 and 39 years old in good health. This rearrangement joins TRBV6-1 to TRBJ1-2, with TRBD1 identical over 10 bases. Source material: memory CD4+ T cells sorted from blood. Subset of the sample: CD45RA-negative fraction. The CDR3 DNA follows: TGTGCCAGCAGGGGGGACAGGGGTTCGCCCTATGGCTACACCTTC. This sequence encodes CASRGDRGSPYGYTF.